A selection of T cell receptor beta chains follows, all from one sample in a study of T cell responses to AZD1222 COVID-19 vaccine. TCRdb's copy holds only in-frame clones and misses some; the assay was immunoSEQ multiplex PCR. The profile shows 150,000 or so clones, nearly 90% of them singletons. The specimen comprised peripheral blood, sampled on day 0 of AZD1222 vaccination. The receptors originated from an adult in good health. The CDR3 runs from the conserved cysteine through the conserved F or W. Fields, in order: V gene, J gene, CDR3 protein.

v_call: TRBV6-5; j_call: TRBJ1-1; cdr3_aa: CASSYSLKLNTEAFF
v_call: TRBV4-3; j_call: TRBJ2-7; cdr3_aa: CASSHTAGGEQYF
v_call: TRBV5-1; j_call: TRBJ2-3; cdr3_aa: CASSFNPDTQYF
v_call: TRBV7-8; j_call: TRBJ1-4; cdr3_aa: CASSPRTGGYEKLFF
v_call: TRBV27; j_call: TRBJ2-7; cdr3_aa: CASSLGQTYEQYF
v_call: TRBV5-4; j_call: TRBJ1-5; cdr3_aa: CASSIGPNQPQHF
v_call: TRBV5-1; j_call: TRBJ2-1; cdr3_aa: CASSLGLAGHNEQFF
v_call: TRBV29-1; j_call: TRBJ1-2; cdr3_aa: CSVSEKNYGYTF
v_call: TRBV7-3; j_call: TRBJ2-6; cdr3_aa: CASRQDRTANVLTF
v_call: TRBV7-9; j_call: TRBJ1-4; cdr3_aa: CASSVARPGLLGNEKLFF